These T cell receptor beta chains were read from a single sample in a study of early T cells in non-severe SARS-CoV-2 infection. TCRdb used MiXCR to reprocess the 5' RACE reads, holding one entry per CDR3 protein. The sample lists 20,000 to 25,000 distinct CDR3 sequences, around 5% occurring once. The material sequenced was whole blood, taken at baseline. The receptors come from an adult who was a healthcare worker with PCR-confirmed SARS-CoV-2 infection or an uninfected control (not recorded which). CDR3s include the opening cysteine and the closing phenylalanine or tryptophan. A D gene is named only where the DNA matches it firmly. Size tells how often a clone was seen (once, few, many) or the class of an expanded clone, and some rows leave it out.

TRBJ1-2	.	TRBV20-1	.	CSAPAGFSYGYTF	TGCAGTGCTCCGGCAGGGTTTTCGTATGGCTACACCTTC
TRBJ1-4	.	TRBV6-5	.	CASSLRGASAVEKLFF	TGTGCCAGCAGCCTCCGTGGGGCCTCAGCGGTGGAAAAACTGTTTTTT
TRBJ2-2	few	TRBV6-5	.	CASSRTGGGELFF	TGTGCCAGCAGTCGAACAGGTGGGGGGGAGCTGTTTTTT
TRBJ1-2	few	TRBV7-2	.	CASSLDGYGYTF	TGTGCCAGCAGCTTAGACGGATATGGCTACACCTTC
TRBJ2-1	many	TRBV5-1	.	CASSLGGFSYNEQFF	TGCGCCAGCAGCTTGGGGGGATTCTCCTACAATGAGCAGTTCTTC
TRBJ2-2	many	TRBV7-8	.	CASSLGTNTGELFF	TGTGCCAGCAGCTTAGGGACGAACACCGGGGAGCTGTTTTTT
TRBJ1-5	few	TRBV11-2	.	CASSLSGVNQPQHF	TGTGCCAGCAGCTTATCAGGGGTAAATCAGCCCCAGCATTTT
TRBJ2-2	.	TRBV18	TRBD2	CASSQPGTSNPSMTGELFF	TGTGCCAGCTCCCAACCCGGGACTAGCAATCCTTCGATGACCGGGGAGCTGTTTTTT
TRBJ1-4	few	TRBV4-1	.	CASSIHHGSTNEKLFF	TGCGCCAGCAGCATCCATCACGGCTCAACTAATGAAAAACTGTTTTTT
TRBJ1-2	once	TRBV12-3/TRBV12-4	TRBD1	CASSLGTGGIGSMAYGYTF	TGTGCCAGCAGTTTAGGGACAGGGGGCATAGGGTCCATGGCCTATGGCTACACCTTC
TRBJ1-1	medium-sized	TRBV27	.	CASSLFRGGSAEAFF	TGTGCCAGCAGTTTGTTCAGGGGCGGGAGCGCTGAAGCTTTCTTT
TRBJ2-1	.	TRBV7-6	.	CASSFSHNEQFF	TGTGCCAGCAGCTTTTCCCACAATGAGCAGTTCTTC
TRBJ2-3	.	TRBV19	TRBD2	CASSGLAGGSGDTQYF	TGTGCCAGTAGTGGACTAGCGGGGGGCTCTGGAGATACGCAGTATTTT
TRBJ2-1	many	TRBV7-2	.	CASSLDHEQFF	TGTGCCAGCAGCTTAGACCATGAGCAGTTCTTC
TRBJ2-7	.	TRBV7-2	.	CASSAAWGEQYF	TGTGCCAGCAGCGCTGCGTGGGGCGAGCAGTACTTC
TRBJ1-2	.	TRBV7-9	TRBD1	CASSPAAGGGYTF	TGTGCCAGCAGCCCTGCCGCAGGGGGTGGCTACACCTTC
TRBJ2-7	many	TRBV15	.	CATSRDQQGAGYEQYF	TGTGCCACCAGCAGAGATCAACAGGGAGCCGGGTACGAGCAGTACTTC
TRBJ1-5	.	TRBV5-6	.	CASSLWGWGQPQHF	TGTGCCAGCAGCCTCTGGGGATGGGGACAGCCCCAGCATTTT
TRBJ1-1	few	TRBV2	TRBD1	CASSESGQGRKAFF	TGTGCCAGCAGTGAATCGGGACAGGGGCGTAAAGCTTTCTTT
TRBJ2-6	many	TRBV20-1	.	CSAPSGPVVGANVLTF	TGCAGTGCCCCCTCGGGGCCGGTGGTTGGGGCCAACGTCCTGACTTTC
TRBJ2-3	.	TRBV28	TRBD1	CASSLWAQGAQDTQYF	TGTGCCAGCAGTTTATGGGCACAGGGGGCGCAAGATACGCAGTATTTT
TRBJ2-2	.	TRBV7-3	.	CASSLTMVGELFF	TGTGCCAGCAGCTTAACGATGGTCGGGGAGCTGTTTTTT
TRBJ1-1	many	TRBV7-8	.	CASSLRPGANTEAFF	TGTGCCAGCAGCTTACGACCAGGAGCGAACACTGAAGCTTTCTTT
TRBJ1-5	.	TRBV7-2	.	CASSPDNNQPQHF	TGTGCCAGCAGCCCGGACAACAATCAGCCCCAGCATTTT
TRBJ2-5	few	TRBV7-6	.	CASSLGLGETQYF	TGTGCCAGCAGCTTAGGTCTGGGAGAGACCCAGTACTTC
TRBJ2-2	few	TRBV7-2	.	CASTKRGRPPRELFF	TGTGCCAGCACCAAAAGGGGCAGACCACCTCGGGAGCTGTTTTTT
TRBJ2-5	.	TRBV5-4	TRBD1	CASSWDRGRSGETQYF	TGTGCCAGCAGCTGGGACAGGGGGCGGTCGGGGGAGACCCAGTACTTC
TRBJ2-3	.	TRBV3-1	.	CASSQDCLKQYF	TGTGCCAGCAGCCAAGATTGCCTGAAGCAGTATTTT
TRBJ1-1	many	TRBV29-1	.	CSVLVTNTEAFF	TGCAGCGTTCTAGTGACCAACACTGAAGCTTTCTTT
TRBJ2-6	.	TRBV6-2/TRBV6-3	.	CASSPGNDGANVLTF	TGTGCCAGCAGCCCGGGGAACGACGGGGCCAACGTCCTGACTTTC
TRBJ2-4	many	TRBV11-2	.	CASSLDRDHIQYF	TGTGCCAGCAGCTTAGATAGGGACCACATTCAGTACTTC
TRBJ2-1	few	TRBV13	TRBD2	CASSPLLAGDYNEQFF	TGTGCCAGCAGCCCCCTGCTAGCGGGAGACTACAATGAGCAGTTCTTC
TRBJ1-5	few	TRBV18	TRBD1	CASSPPQGQGSNQPQHF	TGTGCCAGCTCACCACCACAGGGACAGGGGAGCAATCAGCCCCAGCATTTT
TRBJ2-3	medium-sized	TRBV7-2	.	CASSLLSSTDTQYF	TGTGCCAGCAGCTTACTGTCTAGCACAGATACGCAGTATTTT
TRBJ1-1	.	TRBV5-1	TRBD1	CASSLAGTENTEAFF	TGCGCCAGCAGCTTGGCTGGGACAGAGAACACTGAAGCTTTCTTT
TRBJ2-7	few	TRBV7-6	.	CASSLGFQGPYEQYF	TGTGCCAGCAGCTTAGGTTTTCAGGGACCCTACGAGCAGTACTTC
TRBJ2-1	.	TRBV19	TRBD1	CASSIIRGLDNEQFF	TGTGCCAGTAGTATCATCAGGGGGCTGGACAATGAGCAGTTCTTC
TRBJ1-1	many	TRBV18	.	CASSPIEGDLGLEAFF	TGTGCCAGCTCACCTATAGAGGGCGACTTGGGCCTGGAAGCTTTCTTT
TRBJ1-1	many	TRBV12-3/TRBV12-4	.	CASSLGGWTEAFF	TGTGCCAGCAGTTTAGGCGGGTGGACTGAAGCTTTCTTT
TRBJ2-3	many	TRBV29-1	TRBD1	CSVWDRGGSDTQYF	TGCAGCGTTTGGGACAGGGGAGGATCAGATACGCAGTATTTT
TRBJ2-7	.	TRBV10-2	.	CASSSGRAAYEQYF	TGCGCCAGCTCCTCGGGCAGGGCGGCCTACGAGCAGTACTTC
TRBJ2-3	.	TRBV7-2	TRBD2	CASSLWPSGGAEDTQYF	TGTGCCAGCAGCTTATGGCCGTCGGGGGGGGCCGAAGATACGCAGTATTTT
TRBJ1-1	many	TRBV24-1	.	CATSATGYTEAFF	TGTGCCACCAGTGCCACGGGATACACTGAAGCTTTCTTT
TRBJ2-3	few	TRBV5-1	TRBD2	CASSLDGLAGLQGDTQYF	TGCGCCAGCAGCTTGGACGGACTAGCGGGCCTTCAAGGAGATACGCAGTATTTT
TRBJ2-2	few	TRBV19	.	CAIEGLTGELFF	TGTGCCATTGAGGGCCTAACCGGGGAGCTGTTTTTT
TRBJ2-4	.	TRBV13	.	CASSRQTGLPPNIQYF	TGTGCCAGCAGCCGGCAAACTGGCCTCCCCCCAAACATTCAGTACTTC
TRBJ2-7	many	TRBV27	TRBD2	CASIPLAGETYEQYF	TGTGCCAGCATCCCTCTAGCGGGGGAGACCTACGAGCAGTACTTC
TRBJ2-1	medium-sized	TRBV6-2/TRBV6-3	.	CASTGGGPNEQFF	TGTGCCAGCACAGGTGGGGGTCCCAATGAGCAGTTCTTC
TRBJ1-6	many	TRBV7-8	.	CASSFTETNNSPLHF	TGTGCCAGCAGCTTTACAGAGACCAATAATTCACCCCTCCACTTT
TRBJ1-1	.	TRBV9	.	CASSPPGGRTEAFF	TGTGCCAGCAGCCCCCCGGGGGGGCGTACTGAAGCTTTCTTT
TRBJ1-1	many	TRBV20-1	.	CSAKAVGRGVSEAFF	TGCAGTGCTAAGGCAGTTGGAAGGGGGGTCTCTGAAGCTTTCTTT
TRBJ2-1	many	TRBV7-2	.	CASRAEVGRNEQFF	TGTGCCAGCAGGGCAGAAGTCGGGCGTAATGAGCAGTTCTTC
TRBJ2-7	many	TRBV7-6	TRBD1	CASSSPGQLYEQYF	TGTGCCAGCAGCTCACCGGGACAGCTCTACGAGCAGTACTTC
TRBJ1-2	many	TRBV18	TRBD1	CASSPGQGPLGGYTF	TGTGCCAGCTCGCCGGGACAGGGGCCCCTTGGGGGCTACACCTTC
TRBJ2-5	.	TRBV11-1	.	CASSSPTGRLGAQYF	TGTGCCAGCAGTTCACCTACGGGACGGCTAGGGGCCCAGTACTTC